The rows below give T cell receptor beta chains drawn from one sample of a study of shared clonotypes between healthy human individuals. Clones were sequenced by immunoSEQ multiplex PCR, and TCRdb holds only the in-frame ones, with some missing. The sample yields about 2.4 million clones, around 94% seen once. The material sequenced was naive CD4+ T cells sorted from blood. The receptors derive from a young man in good health. The CDR3 runs from the conserved cysteine through the conserved F or W. Each record gives: CDR3 DNA, CDR3 protein, J gene, V gene, clone size, D gene. A D gene is named only where the DNA matches it firmly. Some rows mark clone size as missing; the rest say once, few, many or name a class of expanded clone.

DNA: TGTGCTAGCAGCTTATCAGGGGACAGGGCTGAAAAACTGTTTTTT
CDR3: CASSLSGDRAEKLFF
J: TRBJ1-4
V: TRBV7-7
size: few
D: TRBD1

DNA: TGTGCCAGTAGTGTGGATTTAAGTTCACCTGAAGCTTTCTTT
CDR3: CASSVDLSSPEAFF
J: TRBJ1-1
V: TRBV19
size: -
D: -

DNA: TGTGCCAGCAGCCCAAGCGGGAGCCTCAATGAGCAGTTCTTC
CDR3: CASSPSGSLNEQFF
J: TRBJ2-1
V: TRBV11-2
size: -
D: TRBD2

DNA: TGTGCCAGCAGCTTAGCGGGCGAGACCCAGTACTTC
CDR3: CASSLAGETQYF
J: TRBJ2-5
V: TRBV7-9
size: -
D: -

DNA: TGCGCCAGCAGCTTCCAGGGGGGATCCTACGAGCAGTACTTC
CDR3: CASSFQGGSYEQYF
J: TRBJ2-7
V: TRBV5-1
size: -
D: -

DNA: TGTGCCAGCAGCTTGGAAGGGACTAGCGGTTACGAGCAGTACTTC
CDR3: CASSLEGTSGYEQYF
J: TRBJ2-7
V: TRBV5-5
size: -
D: TRBD2

DNA: TGTGCCAGCTCCCCAGAGGTTGGGATGCCTGAAAAACTGTTTTTT
CDR3: CASSPEVGMPEKLFF
J: TRBJ1-4
V: TRBV18
size: -
D: -

DNA: TGTGCCAGCAGCTCCAGGGGACTTTCTTCCACAGATACGCAGTATTTT
CDR3: CASSSRGLSSTDTQYF
J: TRBJ2-3
V: TRBV7-9
size: once
D: -

DNA: TGTGCCAGCAGTGTTGCCCCGGGTACCTCTGGAAACACCATATATTTT
CDR3: CASSVAPGTSGNTIYF
J: TRBJ1-3
V: TRBV6-1
size: -
D: -

DNA: TGCGCCAGCGCCCTGGTGGGGACTAGAGGACGGCATGAGCAGTTCTTC
CDR3: CASALVGTRGRHEQFF
J: TRBJ2-1
V: TRBV5-1
size: -
D: TRBD2

DNA: TGTGGGACTAGCCAGGACTACGAGCAGTACTTC
CDR3: CGTSQDYEQYF
J: TRBJ2-7
V: TRBV19
size: -
D: TRBD2

DNA: TGTGCCAGCAGTTTAGCGGGGGCCCCCTACGAGCAGTACTTC
CDR3: CASSLAGAPYEQYF
J: TRBJ2-7
V: TRBV6-1
size: -
D: TRBD2

DNA: TGCGCCAGCAGCTTGGCGGCGGGAGAGGGAGAGACCCAGTACTTC
CDR3: CASSLAAGEGETQYF
J: TRBJ2-5
V: TRBV5-1
size: -
D: TRBD2

DNA: TGTGCCAGCAGTGACCTTAGGGATTCACCCCTCCACTTT
CDR3: CASSDLRDSPLHF
J: TRBJ1-6
V: TRBV25-1
size: once
D: -

DNA: TGTGCCAGCAGCTTATTAGCCGGGTTAGAAGCTTTCTTT
CDR3: CASSLLAGLEAFF
J: TRBJ1-1
V: TRBV7-6
size: -
D: -

DNA: TGTGCCAGCAGCCAAGTAACGGACTCTGGAAACACCATATATTTT
CDR3: CASSQVTDSGNTIYF
J: TRBJ1-3
V: TRBV14
size: -
D: -

DNA: TGTGCCATCGGTGAGGGCCTTGAAGCTTTCTTT
CDR3: CAIGEGLEAFF
J: TRBJ1-1
V: TRBV10-3
size: -
D: -

DNA: TGTGCCAGCAGTCAAGGGGGCTTAGGAGCCAACGTCCTGACTTTC
CDR3: CASSQGGLGANVLTF
J: TRBJ2-6
V: TRBV2
size: -
D: TRBD1

DNA: TGTGCCAGTAGGCGACAGGGAGAACACACTGAAGCTTTCTTT
CDR3: CASRRQGEHTEAFF
J: TRBJ1-1
V: TRBV19
size: -
D: TRBD1

DNA: TGCGCCAGCAGCCCCCCCGGTGGGACGAGTGAGGATACGCAGTATTTT
CDR3: CASSPPGGTSEDTQYF
J: TRBJ2-3
V: TRBV5-1
size: -
D: -

DNA: TGTGCTACCCCTTCGGTTTGGGCGGCGGGCAATTCACCCCTCCACTTT
CDR3: CATPSVWAAGNSPLHF
J: TRBJ1-6
V: TRBV12-5
size: once
D: -

DNA: TGCGCCAGCAGCCCGGATAGGACCGCCCGCACAGATACGCAGTATTTT
CDR3: CASSPDRTARTDTQYF
J: TRBJ2-3
V: TRBV5-1
size: -
D: -

DNA: TGCGCCAGCACATGGGATTTCCCAGATACGCAGTATTTT
CDR3: CASTWDFPDTQYF
J: TRBJ2-3
V: TRBV23-1
size: -
D: -

DNA: TGCGCCAGCAGCCGACTTTACAGGGATCCCTACGAGCAGTACTTC
CDR3: CASSRLYRDPYEQYF
J: TRBJ2-7
V: TRBV4-1
size: -
D: -

DNA: TGTGCTAGTGGCCGAAGCGGGGCTCAAGAGACCCAGTACTTC
CDR3: CASGRSGAQETQYF
J: TRBJ2-5
V: TRBV12-5
size: -
D: TRBD2

DNA: TGTGCCAGCAGTCTCAGGGTGGGCAATCAGCCCCAGCATTTT
CDR3: CASSLRVGNQPQHF
J: TRBJ1-5
V: TRBV5-8
size: few
D: -

DNA: TGTGCCAGCAGAGCCGATGGATTAGGACCCTACGAGCAGTACTTC
CDR3: CASRADGLGPYEQYF
J: TRBJ2-7
V: TRBV6-1
size: -
D: -

DNA: TGTGCCAGCAGCGCCCTCCCGGGGAACACTGAAGCTTTCTTT
CDR3: CASSALPGNTEAFF
J: TRBJ1-1
V: TRBV14
size: once
D: -

DNA: TGTGCCAGCAGCCCCACGGGACAGGGCTACAATGAGCAGTTCTTC
CDR3: CASSPTGQGYNEQFF
J: TRBJ2-1
V: TRBV7-8
size: -
D: TRBD1

DNA: TGTGCCAGCAGTTACATTGGGACAGGGAATTCACCCCTCCACTTT
CDR3: CASSYIGTGNSPLHF
J: TRBJ1-6
V: TRBV6-5
size: -
D: TRBD1

DNA: TGTGCCAGCAGTTTAACCCCTCAGGGTAGGTCCTACAATGAGCAGTTCTTC
CDR3: CASSLTPQGRSYNEQFF
J: TRBJ2-1
V: TRBV27
size: -
D: -

DNA: TGTGCCAGCAGCGTAGAGGGGGGAAAAACGGGCGAGCAGTACTTC
CDR3: CASSVEGGKTGEQYF
J: TRBJ2-7
V: TRBV9
size: -
D: -

DNA: TGTGCCAGCAGCCCGGCTGGGGCCAACGTCCTGACTTTC
CDR3: CASSPAGANVLTF
J: TRBJ2-6
V: TRBV11-3
size: once
D: -

DNA: TGTGCCTGGAGTGTACGTCAGGGAGGGATTCAGCCCCAGCATTTT
CDR3: CAWSVRQGGIQPQHF
J: TRBJ1-5
V: TRBV30
size: -
D: -

DNA: TGTGCCAGCAGTGAACCCGGGACTAGCGTTAATGAGCAGTTCTTC
CDR3: CASSEPGTSVNEQFF
J: TRBJ2-1
V: TRBV2
size: -
D: TRBD2

DNA: TGCAGCGAGTACAGCCCCGGTGGGCAGTTCTTC
CDR3: CSEYSPGGQFF
J: TRBJ2-1
V: TRBV29-1
size: -
D: -

DNA: TGTGCCAGCAGCCGGGGGGTCCTAGGGAATGAGCAGTTCTTC
CDR3: CASSRGVLGNEQFF
J: TRBJ2-1
V: TRBV6-5
size: -
D: TRBD2

DNA: TGTGCCAGCAGCTTGGCCTGGCAGGCCTACGAGCAGTACTTC
CDR3: CASSLAWQAYEQYF
J: TRBJ2-7
V: TRBV5-5
size: -
D: -

DNA: TGTGCCATCAGTGAGAGCCCCCAGAGGCCCCAGCATTTT
CDR3: CAISESPQRPQHF
J: TRBJ1-5
V: TRBV10-3
size: -
D: -

DNA: TGCGCCAGCAGTTTTCGTGGGACTCCAGGGGAGCTGTTTTTT
CDR3: CASSFRGTPGELFF
J: TRBJ2-2
V: TRBV5-1
size: -
D: -

DNA: TGCGCCAGCCCTGGAGAGCGAAAGCACTACGAGCAGTACTTC
CDR3: CASPGERKHYEQYF
J: TRBJ2-7
V: TRBV10-1
size: -
D: -

DNA: TGTGCCTGGAGTGACTGGGCAGAGTCCCGGGAGCTGTTTTTT
CDR3: CAWSDWAESRELFF
J: TRBJ2-2
V: TRBV30
size: -
D: -

DNA: TGTGCCTGGGACAAAGCCGAATACAGGGGGAACACTGAAGCTTTCTTT
CDR3: CAWDKAEYRGNTEAFF
J: TRBJ1-1
V: TRBV30
size: few
D: TRBD1

DNA: TGTGCCAGCAGCTTGAAGGGACAGGGCTACGAGCAGTACTTC
CDR3: CASSLKGQGYEQYF
J: TRBJ2-7
V: TRBV5-5
size: -
D: TRBD1

DNA: TGTGCCAGCCGCGGACAGGGGTACACCGGGGAGCTGTTTTTT
CDR3: CASRGQGYTGELFF
J: TRBJ2-2
V: TRBV28
size: -
D: TRBD1

DNA: TGTGCCTGGAGTCTGGGAGGCTATGGCTACACCTTC
CDR3: CAWSLGGYGYTF
J: TRBJ1-2
V: TRBV30
size: -
D: -

DNA: TGTGCCAGCAGCTTAGTGACATACAACGACGAGCAGTACTTC
CDR3: CASSLVTYNDEQYF
J: TRBJ2-7
V: TRBV7-9
size: -
D: -

DNA: TGTGCCAGCAGTGCCTCCCCCGGTAGGAGCGGGGGCACAGATACGCAGTATTTT
CDR3: CASSASPGRSGGTDTQYF
J: TRBJ2-3
V: TRBV25-1
size: -
D: TRBD2

DNA: TGCGCCAGCAGCCCGGGACAGGGGCTTGCTAATGAAAAACTGTTTTTT
CDR3: CASSPGQGLANEKLFF
J: TRBJ1-4
V: TRBV5-1
size: -
D: TRBD1

DNA: TGTGCTAGTGGTTTGGAGGGGGTAGCGGGAGAGACCCAGTACTTC
CDR3: CASGLEGVAGETQYF
J: TRBJ2-5
V: TRBV12-5
size: -
D: -

DNA: TGTGCCAGCAAAAGACAGGGCACTAACTATGGCTACACCTTC
CDR3: CASKRQGTNYGYTF
J: TRBJ1-2
V: TRBV6-6
size: -
D: TRBD1

DNA: TGTGCCAGCAGCTTGGACCGGAGCTCCTACAATGAGCAGTTCTTC
CDR3: CASSLDRSSYNEQFF
J: TRBJ2-1
V: TRBV5-4
size: -
D: -

DNA: TGTGCCAGCAGCGTAGATAGCGGTCAGCCCCAGCATTTT
CDR3: CASSVDSGQPQHF
J: TRBJ1-5
V: TRBV9
size: -
D: -

DNA: TGTGCCAGTAGTAGAGCGGGAGTAGGAGAGACCCAGTACTTC
CDR3: CASSRAGVGETQYF
J: TRBJ2-5
V: TRBV19
size: once
D: TRBD2

DNA: TGTGCCAGCAGCGAGCAGGGCCCGAACACTGAAGCTTTCTTT
CDR3: CASSEQGPNTEAFF
J: TRBJ1-1
V: TRBV5-4
size: -
D: -

DNA: TGTGCCAGCAGCCAGGGGACAGGGAACAATGAGCAGTTCTTC
CDR3: CASSQGTGNNEQFF
J: TRBJ2-1
V: TRBV7-6
size: -
D: TRBD1

DNA: TGTGCCAGCAGTTTGCAGGATTCCACAGATACGCAGTATTTT
CDR3: CASSLQDSTDTQYF
J: TRBJ2-3
V: TRBV27
size: -
D: -

DNA: TGTGCCAGCAACCGACAGGGGTTAGATACGCAGTATTTT
CDR3: CASNRQGLDTQYF
J: TRBJ2-3
V: TRBV28
size: -
D: TRBD1